Listed below are T cell receptor beta chains from one sample, sequenced in a study of blood T cell repertoires in COVID-19. Profiled with immunoSEQ multiplex PCR; TCRdb holds only in-frame clones, not every one. This table has some 160,000 clones, around 86% appearing once. The source material was peripheral blood. These receptors came from a man between 70 and 80 years old who had recovered from COVID-19. CDR3s include the opening cysteine and the closing phenylalanine or tryptophan. Fields, in order: D gene, V gene, J gene, CDR3 protein, CDR3 DNA. A D gene is named only where the DNA matches it firmly.

>.|TRBV5-1|TRBJ2-7
CASSLPGSSYEQYF
TGCGCCAGCAGCTTGCCGGGGAGCTCCTACGAGCAGTACTTC
>TRBD1|TRBV7-3|TRBJ1-5
CASSLFSRDRGIDQPQHF
TGTGCCAGCAGCTTATTTTCTCGGGACAGGGGGATCGATCAGCCCCAGCATTTT
>TRBD2|TRBV7-9|TRBJ2-1
CASSLPTSGKNEQFF
TGTGCCAGCAGCCTTCCGACCAGCGGGAAAAATGAGCAGTTCTTC
>.|TRBV20-1|TRBJ2-5
CSATGEETQYF
TGCAGTGCCACCGGAGAAGAGACCCAGTACTTC
>TRBD1|TRBV6-5|TRBJ2-7
CASGTGAYEQYF
TGTGCCAGCGGGACAGGAGCCTACGAGCAGTACTTC
>.|TRBV6-6|TRBJ2-3
CASSYGSGSTDTQYF
TGTGCCAGCAGTTACGGAAGCGGAAGCACAGATACGCAGTATTTT
>TRBD2|TRBV15|TRBJ2-7
CATSRSVQGSLADYEQYF
TGTGCCACCAGCAGAAGTGTCCAGGGCTCTCTAGCGGACTACGAGCAGTACTTC
>.|TRBV29-1|TRBJ1-1
CSVLRGRGAFF
TGCAGCGTTCTTAGAGGGAGAGGGGCTTTCTTT
>.|TRBV9|TRBJ2-1
CASSHPLGFPGGADNEQFF
TGTGCCAGCAGCCATCCCCTTGGGTTTCCAGGAGGGGCTGACAATGAGCAGTTCTTC
>.|TRBV5-4|TRBJ2-7
CASSAYHRSSYEQYF
TGTGCCAGCAGCGCATACCACAGGAGTTCCTACGAGCAGTACTTC